This T cell receptor (beta chain) was documented in a study of cytotoxic CD8 clonotypes in ibrutinib-treated CLL. The CDR3 is 15 amino acids. CDR1 MNHNS and CDR2 SASEGT come from the germline V gene. The V end was cut by 6 bases, the J end by 6 bases, with 18 bases between. Sequencing was performed with immunoSEQ multiplex PCR; in TCRdb, only in-frame clones are kept and a portion is missing. The sample lists some 200,000 clones, 75% to 85% occurring once. Study results and limitations: Sampling time points were not equivalent between sustained-remission and progressing patients. Public clonotypes (which were uncommon) either contracted or remained stable on treatment.

With respect to this clone: Its antigen is not known.

The specimen comprised PBMCs, sampled after 12 months of ibrutinib treatment. This receptor was taken from a human donor with chronic lymphocytic leukemia. J is TRBJ2-1 and V is TRBV6-1, with D perhaps given as TRBD1 or TRBD2 (5 bases each). The CDR3 loop is CASRSTDYRTNEQFF. DNA for the CDR3: TGTGCCAGCAGATCGACAGACTATAGGACCAATGAGCAGTTCTTC.